This record concerns one T cell receptor (beta chain) sequence. Using immunoSEQ multiplex PCR, the repertoire was profiled, and TCRdb retains in-frame clones only, with some absent. This sample has 300,000 to 350,000 clones, with 65% to 90% found just once. This sample is part of a study of blood T cell repertoires in COVID-19. V was clipped by 5 bases and J by 6 bases; unmatched bases: 11. Per the germline V gene, CDR1 is SGHRS and CDR2 is YFSETQ. This CDR3 has 14 amino acids. This chain links TRBV5-1 with TRBJ2-7, with 7 bases fitting TRBD1. Sequencing was performed on PBMCs or T cells enriched from blood (not recorded which). This receptor was identified in a woman aged 40 to 55 with acute COVID-19. CDR3 in amino acids: CASSFTRTGGEQYF. The DNA for the CDR3 is TGCGCCAGCAGTTTTACCCGGACAGGCGGCGAGCAGTACTTC.